A selection of T cell receptor beta chains follows, all from one sample in a study of cytomegalovirus exposure and HLA in healthy donors. Clones were sequenced by immunoSEQ multiplex PCR, and TCRdb holds only the in-frame ones, with some missing. The table records 220,000 or so clones, around four fifths of them present only once. What was sequenced was PBMCs. Source of these receptors: a man over 45 in good health and CMV-seronegative. The CDR3 runs from the conserved cysteine through the conserved F or W. A D gene is named only where the DNA matches it firmly. Clone size appears in some rows only: once, few, many, or a class for an expanded clone.

j_call	clone_size	d_call	v_call	cdr3_nt	cdr3_aa
TRBJ2-3	once	-	TRBV28	TGTGCCAGCAGGCCTACTGAGGATACGCAGTATTTT	CASRPTEDTQYF
TRBJ1-3	-	-	TRBV4-1	TGCGCCAGCAGCCAAAACAGGAGGGACGGAAACACCATATATTTT	CASSQNRRDGNTIYF
TRBJ2-7	-	-	TRBV2	TGTGCCAGCAGTGCCCTACGACAGATCTCCTACGAGCAGTACTTC	CASSALRQISYEQYF
TRBJ2-1	few	TRBD2	TRBV7-3	TGTGCCAGCAGCGCCGGGACTAGCGGGAGAAATGAGCAGTTCTTC	CASSAGTSGRNEQFF
TRBJ1-4	-	TRBD1	TRBV18	TGTGCCAGCACCCGACAGGGACCTCGAGGGGAACTGTTTTTT	CASTRQGPRGELFF
TRBJ2-2	-	TRBD2	TRBV28	TGTGCCAGCAGCAAGGGACTAGCGGGAGTCACCGGGGAGCTGTTTTTT	CASSKGLAGVTGELFF
TRBJ2-7	-	-	TRBV5-1	TGCGCCAGCAGCTTGGTCGGAGGGACCTACGAGCAGTACTTC	CASSLVGGTYEQYF
TRBJ1-2	few	-	TRBV27	TGTGCCAGCAGTTTATCGGGTGGTGCGGGGGATTATGGCTACACCTTC	CASSLSGGAGDYGYTF
TRBJ1-4	-	-	TRBV19	TGTGCCAGTAGCGGTGAAAAACTGTTTTTT	CASSGEKLFF
TRBJ2-7	-	TRBD2	TRBV27	TGTGCCAGCAGTTTATCGGTTAGCGGGAGGGTCAACGAGCAGTACTTC	CASSLSVSGRVNEQYF
TRBJ1-5	few	-	TRBV13	TGTGCCAGCAGCTTAGGGGGCCGCACCCCCCAGCATTTT	CASSLGGRTPQHF
TRBJ1-2	-	-	TRBV5-1	TGCGCCAGCAGCTTGGCCAGGGTGGATGGCTACACCTTC	CASSLARVDGYTF
TRBJ1-2	-	-	TRBV6-5	TGTGCCAGCAGTTACTCTTGGCAGGGGCAAGGTGGCTACACCTTC	CASSYSWQGQGGYTF
TRBJ2-5	-	-	TRBV29-1	TGCAGCGTTGACGCCGGCCAAGAGACCCAGTACTTC	CSVDAGQETQYF
TRBJ2-7	-	-	TRBV19	TGTGCCAGTAGCGCAGGGGGACTAGGCTCCTACGAGCAGTACTTC	CASSAGGLGSYEQYF
TRBJ2-3	few	-	TRBV5-4	TGTGCCAGCAGCGCGACAGGATTTTCAGATACGCAGTATTTT	CASSATGFSDTQYF
TRBJ2-7	-	TRBD1	TRBV5-4	TGTGCCAGCAGCTTGAGGTCTAAGGTAGGGACAGGGGGCTACGAGCAGTACTTC	CASSLRSKVGTGGYEQYF
TRBJ1-5	-	TRBD1	TRBV7-4	TGTGCCAACCGGGACAGGTCTCGTCAGCCCCAGCATTTT	CANRDRSRQPQHF
TRBJ2-5	-	-	TRBV28	TGTGCCAGCAGTTCGGTATTGGAGACCCAGTACTTC	CASSSVLETQYF
TRBJ1-4	-	-	TRBV18	TGTGCCAGCTCTCTCGGACTAAATGAAAAACTGTTTTTT	CASSLGLNEKLFF
TRBJ1-4	once	TRBD1	TRBV5-4	TGTGCCAGCAGCCCAGGGGGGACTCTTGTAGCAACTAATGAAAAACTGTTTTTT	CASSPGGTLVATNEKLFF
TRBJ2-7	-	TRBD1	TRBV30	TGTGCCTGGAGCCCGCAATTGACAGGGGGCCAGTACTTC	CAWSPQLTGGQYF
TRBJ2-4	-	-	TRBV4-1	TGCGCCAGCAGCCAAGATCTAGCCAAAAACATTCAGTACTTC	CASSQDLAKNIQYF
TRBJ2-7	-	TRBD2	TRBV6-5	TGTGCCAGCAGTTACTCCCCGGGCGGGAGTGGTGGCGAGCAGTACTTC	CASSYSPGGSGGEQYF
TRBJ2-1	few	-	TRBV27	TGTGCCAGCAGGATCAGGGATCGTTCCTACAATGAGCAGTTCTTC	CASRIRDRSYNEQFF
TRBJ1-3	-	-	TRBV6-5	TGTGCCAGCAGTTACTCGACAGCCTCTGGAAACACCATATATTTT	CASSYSTASGNTIYF
TRBJ2-1	-	TRBD2	TRBV27	TGTGCCAGCATGGGACTAGCTGAGCAGTTCTTC	CASMGLAEQFF
TRBJ2-1	-	TRBD2	TRBV5-1	TGCGCCAGCAGCTTGGTAGCGGGAGATCACAATGAGCAGTTCTTC	CASSLVAGDHNEQFF
TRBJ1-4	-	-	TRBV19	TGTGCCACCGGGGTTTTAGGCAATGAAAAACTGTTTTTT	CATGVLGNEKLFF
TRBJ2-7	-	TRBD1	TRBV9	TGTGCCAGCAGCGGGAAGAGGGGGCATTCCTACGAGCAGTACTTC	CASSGKRGHSYEQYF
TRBJ1-4	-	-	TRBV29-1	TGCAGCGTGGGGGGGCCTGAAAAACTGTTTTTT	CSVGGPEKLFF
TRBJ2-2	-	-	TRBV28	TGTGCCAGCGGATACAGACGTGCGAACACCGGGGAGCTGTTTTTT	CASGYRRANTGELFF
TRBJ1-2	-	-	TRBV7-8	TGTGCCAGCAGCTTAGAACAGTCGTATGGCTACACCTTC	CASSLEQSYGYTF
TRBJ2-1	-	TRBD1	TRBV2	TGTGCCAGCACCCGGACAGGGGGTATATGGAATGAGCAGTTCTTC	CASTRTGGIWNEQFF
TRBJ1-5	-	-	TRBV7-2	TGTGCCAGCAGCTCCGACAGGAGCAATCAGCCCCAGCATTTT	CASSSDRSNQPQHF
TRBJ2-1	-	-	TRBV10-3	TGTGCCATCAAAGGAGCTAGCAGTAACAATGAGCAGTTCTTC	CAIKGASSNNEQFF
TRBJ2-7	-	-	TRBV27	TGTGCCAGCAGTTTCTCGTCCTTACCACCGGGCTACGAGCAGTACTTC	CASSFSSLPPGYEQYF
TRBJ2-1	-	TRBD2	TRBV29-1	TGCAGCGGCAAACTAGCGGGGTCCTACAATGAGCAGTTCTTC	CSGKLAGSYNEQFF
TRBJ2-7	-	-	TRBV18	TGTGCCAGCTCACCACCCGAGAGCTCCTACGAGCAGTACTTC	CASSPPESSYEQYF
TRBJ2-3	-	TRBD2	TRBV29-1	TGCAGCGTGAATTCCGGGACTAGCGGGATAAGGCCAGATACGCAGTATTTT	CSVNSGTSGIRPDTQYF
TRBJ2-7	-	TRBD2	TRBV15	TGTGCCACCAGCAGAGATCGGGGGACTAGCGGATCACGACTTACCTACGAGCAGTACTTC	CATSRDRGTSGSRLTYEQYF
TRBJ1-2	-	-	TRBV7-8	TGTGCCAGCAGCTTAACGGACAGCAACTATGGCTACACCTTC	CASSLTDSNYGYTF
TRBJ2-3	-	TRBD2	TRBV25-1	TGTGCCAGCAGATCGGGACTAGCACGCACAGATACGCAGTATTTT	CASRSGLARTDTQYF
TRBJ2-7	-	TRBD1	TRBV7-2	TGTGCCAGCAGCGATTCAGGGGGCTCCTACGAGCAGTACTTC	CASSDSGGSYEQYF
TRBJ1-3	-	-	TRBV19	TGTGCCAGTAGTAACGGCGGGGGACGAGGAAACACCATATATTTT	CASSNGGGRGNTIYF
TRBJ1-4	-	-	TRBV30	TGTGCCTGGAGTTCGGGGTTCTATGAAAAACTGTTTTTT	CAWSSGFYEKLFF
TRBJ2-7	-	TRBD2	TRBV2	TGTGCCAGCAACCCCGGGGGGAGCAGTTCCTACGAGCAGTACTTC	CASNPGGSSSYEQYF
TRBJ1-1	few	-	TRBV5-1	TGCGCCAGCAGCCCCTGGGCAGGGGTGAACACTGAAGCTTTCTTT	CASSPWAGVNTEAFF
TRBJ2-6	-	TRBD1	TRBV6-1	TGTGCCAGCAGTGGGGACAGCGCCTGGTGGGCCAACGTCCTGACTTTC	CASSGDSAWWANVLTF
TRBJ2-3	few	TRBD2	TRBV30	TGTGCCTGGAGTCCTAACTCTTTCGGACTAGCGGCGCAGTATTTT	CAWSPNSFGLAAQYF